Listed below are T cell receptor beta chains from one sample, sequenced in a study of a mutant IDH1 vaccine in newly diagnosed glioma. Antigens for these TCRs are unknown. Profiled with immunoSEQ multiplex PCR; TCRdb holds only in-frame clones, not every one. The sample includes some 87,000 clones, around four fifths of them seen just once. This specimen was PBMCs, taken from a glioma patient whose treatment included an IDH1 peptide vaccine. The receptors originated from a man aged 40-49 years with glioma. Each CDR3 is given with its conserved first and last residue. A D gene is named only where the DNA matches it firmly. Clone sizes are given selectively: once, few, many, or a class where the clone is expanded.

d_call	v_call	clone_size	j_call	cdr3_nt	cdr3_aa
.	TRBV9	.	TRBJ2-1	TGTGCCAGCAGCGTAATGGGAGCCCCCCTGGACAATGAGCAGTTCTTC	CASSVMGAPLDNEQFF
.	TRBV28	.	TRBJ1-2	TGTGCCAGCCGGGCTGGGCCCAGGCGCCATCCAGGCTATGGCTACACCTTC	CASRAGPRRHPGYGYTF
.	TRBV28	few	TRBJ1-5	TGTGCCAGCAGTTTGGTCCCCTGGGGAGGGCGGGTGCAGCCCCAGCATTTT	CASSLVPWGGRVQPQHF
.	TRBV6-4	.	TRBJ2-6	TGTGCCAGCAGTGACTCCGGGGGAACTGGGGCCAACGTCCTGACTTTC	CASSDSGGTGANVLTF
.	TRBV5-1	.	TRBJ2-6	TGCGCCAGCAGCGTGACAGTCTCTGGGGCCAACGTCCTGACTTTC	CASSVTVSGANVLTF
.	TRBV9	few	TRBJ1-1	TGTGCCAGCAGCGACCCCCCGGGGGCGCGGGTTGAAGCTTTCTTT	CASSDPPGARVEAFF
.	TRBV27	once	TRBJ1-1	TGTGCCAGCAGGGCCACAGGGCGGACTGAAGCTTTCTTT	CASRATGRTEAFF
TRBD1	TRBV5-1	.	TRBJ1-1	TGCGCCAGCAGCCCGGGACAGGGAGGAACTGAAGCTTTCTTT	CASSPGQGGTEAFF
.	TRBV21-1	once	TRBJ1-5	TGTGCCAGCAGCAAAGCGCGGGACAGGGGGCATAGCAATCAGCCCCAGCATTTT	CASSKARDRGHSNQPQHF
.	TRBV27	.	TRBJ2-2	TGTGCCAGCAGTTTCGCAGGGCGCCCCCATAGGACCGGGGAGCTGTTTTTT	CASSFAGRPHRTGELFF
.	TRBV14	.	TRBJ1-4	TGTGCCAGCAGCCAGATTGGGCTGCGAGGGGAAAAACTGTTTTTT	CASSQIGLRGEKLFF
.	TRBV30	.	TRBJ2-7	TGTGCCTGGAGACTTCGGGTGGGGGAGCAGTACTTC	CAWRLRVGEQYF
.	TRBV5-4	.	TRBJ1-3	TGTGCCAGCAGCCTCGGGCAGGGGAGAAACACCATATATTTT	CASSLGQGRNTIYF
TRBD2	TRBV15	.	TRBJ2-5	TGTGCCACCAGCAGTCGGACTAGCGTTTCTTTCGAGACCCAGTACTTC	CATSSRTSVSFETQYF
.	TRBV6-1	medium-sized	TRBJ1-2	TGTGCCAGCAGTGAAGCGGGGAGTTGGGGCTACACCTTC	CASSEAGSWGYTF
.	TRBV9	.	TRBJ1-4	TGTGCCAGCAGCGTAGGCGGGGGCCCTAATGAAAAACTGTTTTTT	CASSVGGGPNEKLFF
.	TRBV6-5	.	TRBJ1-4	TGTGCCAGCAGTCGCGGGGGCGCCAGGGGCGAAAAACTGTTTTTT	CASSRGGARGEKLFF
.	TRBV5-6	.	TRBJ2-1	TGTGCCAGCAGCCCCAGATTCAATGAGCAGTTCTTC	CASSPRFNEQFF
TRBD1	TRBV5-4	.	TRBJ1-6	TGCGCCAGCAGCCCGAACGGACAGGGGAATTCACCCCTCCACTTT	CASSPNGQGNSPLHF
.	TRBV6-1	.	TRBJ2-7	TGTGCCAGCATACAGGGAGGGACCTACGAGCAGTACTTC	CASIQGGTYEQYF
TRBD1	TRBV6-6	.	TRBJ2-1	TGTGCCAGCAGAAGAGAAGGGGGCGGTGAGCAGTTCTTC	CASRREGGGEQFF
TRBD1	TRBV6-4	.	TRBJ1-3	TGTGCCAGGGGACAGGGGGTTGGAAACACCATATATTTT	CARGQGVGNTIYF
TRBD2	TRBV7-2	.	TRBJ2-7	TGTGCCAGCAGCCCAGGACTAGCGGGGTACCACGAGCAGTACTTC	CASSPGLAGYHEQYF
TRBD1	TRBV6-5	.	TRBJ2-7	TGTGCCAGCAGTCGTCACAGGGGCGAGCAGTACTTC	CASSRHRGEQYF
.	TRBV28	.	TRBJ2-5	TGTGCCAGCAGTCACAGGGACTACCAAGAGACCCAGTACTTC	CASSHRDYQETQYF
.	TRBV7-9	.	TRBJ2-7	TGTGCCAGCAGCCTTGCAGACAGGGAGCAGTACTTC	CASSLADREQYF
TRBD1	TRBV7-2	.	TRBJ1-5	TGTGCCAGCAGCACAATTAGGGGGCCTCAGCCCCAGCATTTT	CASSTIRGPQPQHF
.	TRBV27	.	TRBJ2-5	TGTGCCAGCAGTTTTCGAGGGGTGGAGACCCAGTACTTC	CASSFRGVETQYF
.	TRBV25-1	.	TRBJ2-7	TGTGCCAGCAGTGAATCTAGATACGGCGAGCAGTACTTC	CASSESRYGEQYF
.	TRBV15	.	TRBJ2-5	TGTGCCACCAGCAGAGATCTGGGCAGTCAAGAGACCCAGTACTTC	CATSRDLGSQETQYF
.	TRBV12-5	.	TRBJ1-4	TGTGCTACCGCCGGCCACGGAAAACTGTTTTTT	CATAGHGKLFF
TRBD1	TRBV6-1	.	TRBJ1-1	TGTGCCAGCAGTCGACAGGGGGAGGGCACTGAAGCTTTCTTT	CASSRQGEGTEAFF
.	TRBV27	.	TRBJ1-1	TGTGCCAGCAGTACGGCAGGTGTTAACACTGAAGCTTTCTTT	CASSTAGVNTEAFF
.	TRBV6-1	few	TRBJ1-1	TGTGCCAGCACCTCATCGACAGGCCTGAAAGCTTTCTTT	CASTSSTGLKAFF
TRBD1	TRBV12-5	.	TRBJ2-1	TGTGCTAGTGGCCTGGGACAGGCCTCCTACAATGAGCAGTTCTTC	CASGLGQASYNEQFF
.	TRBV7-9	.	TRBJ2-7	TGTGCCAGCAGCTTCGGGATTTCCCTGGGGGAGCAGTACTTC	CASSFGISLGEQYF
.	TRBV9	.	TRBJ2-5	TGTGCCAGCAGCGTAGGCAGCAAGGAGACCCAGTACTTC	CASSVGSKETQYF
.	TRBV10-3	once	TRBJ1-1	TGTGCCATCAGTGCTGGACAGAACACTGAAGCTTTCTTT	CAISAGQNTEAFF
.	TRBV18	once	TRBJ2-7	TGTGCCAGCTCACCACGGGACGATTCCTACGAGCAGTACTTC	CASSPRDDSYEQYF
TRBD1	TRBV9	once	TRBJ2-3	TGTGCCAGCAGCGTAGGCCCGACAGGGGGGGAAAGCACAGATACGCAGTATTTT	CASSVGPTGGESTDTQYF
.	TRBV10-2	.	TRBJ2-3	TGCGCCAGCAGTCGACCCGGCGGAGATACGCAGTATTTT	CASSRPGGDTQYF
TRBD2	TRBV9	once	TRBJ2-1	TGTGCCAGCAGCGTAGCAGGACTAGCGTTATACAATGAGCAGTTCTTC	CASSVAGLALYNEQFF
.	TRBV6-5	once	TRBJ2-1	TGTGCCAGCAGTTCGAACCGGGACTTAGCCTACAATGAGCAGTTCTTC	CASSSNRDLAYNEQFF
.	TRBV4-3	.	TRBJ2-7	TGCGCCAGCAGCCAAGAGGGGGGTAGCGAGCAGTACTTC	CASSQEGGSEQYF
.	TRBV2	.	TRBJ2-1	TGTGCCAGCAGTGAGGAGGGGGACTACAATGAGCAGTTCTTC	CASSEEGDYNEQFF